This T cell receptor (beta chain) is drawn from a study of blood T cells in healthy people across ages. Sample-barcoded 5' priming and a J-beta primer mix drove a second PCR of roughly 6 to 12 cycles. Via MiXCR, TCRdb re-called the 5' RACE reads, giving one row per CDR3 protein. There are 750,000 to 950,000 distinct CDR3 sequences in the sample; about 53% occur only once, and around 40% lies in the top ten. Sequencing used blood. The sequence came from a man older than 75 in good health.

The CDR3: CASSDQDGGRTEAFF. The CDR3 nucleotides read TGTGCCAGCAGTGACCAGGATGGGGGGAGGACTGAAGCTTTCTTT. The chain couples TRBV6-4 to TRBJ1-1; TRBD1 is a possible D gene (5 bases). The V end was cut by 2 bases, the J end by 5 bases, with 15 bases between. Germline values: CDR1 MRHNA, CDR2 SNTAGT. This CDR3 has 15 amino acids.